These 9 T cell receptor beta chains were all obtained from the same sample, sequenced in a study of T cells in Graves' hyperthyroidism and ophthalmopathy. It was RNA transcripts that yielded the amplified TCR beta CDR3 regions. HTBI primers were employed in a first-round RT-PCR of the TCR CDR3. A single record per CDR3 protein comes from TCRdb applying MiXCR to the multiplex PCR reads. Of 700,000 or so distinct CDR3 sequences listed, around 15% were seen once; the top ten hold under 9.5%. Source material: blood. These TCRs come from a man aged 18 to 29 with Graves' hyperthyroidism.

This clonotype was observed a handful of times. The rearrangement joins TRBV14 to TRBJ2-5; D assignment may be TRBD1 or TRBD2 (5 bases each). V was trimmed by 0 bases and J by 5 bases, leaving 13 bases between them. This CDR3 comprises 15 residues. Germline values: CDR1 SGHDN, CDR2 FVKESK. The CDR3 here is CASSQDLGRPETQYF. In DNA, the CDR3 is TGTGCCAGCAGCCAAGATCTGGGACGTCCGGAGACCCAGTACTTC.

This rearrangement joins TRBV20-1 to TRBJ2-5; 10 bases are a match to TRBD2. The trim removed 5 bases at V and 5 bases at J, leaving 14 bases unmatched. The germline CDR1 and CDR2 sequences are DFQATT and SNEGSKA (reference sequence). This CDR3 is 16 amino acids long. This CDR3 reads CSAPWGLAGAGETQYF. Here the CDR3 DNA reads TGCAGTGCTCCATGGGGGCTAGCGGGAGCGGGGGAGACCCAGTACTTC.

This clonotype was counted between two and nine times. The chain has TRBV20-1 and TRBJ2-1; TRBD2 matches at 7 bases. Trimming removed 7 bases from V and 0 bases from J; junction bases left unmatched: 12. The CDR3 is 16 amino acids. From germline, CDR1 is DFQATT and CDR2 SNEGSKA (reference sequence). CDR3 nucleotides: TGCAGTGTCCCACTGACGGGAGGATACTCCTACAATGAGCAGTTCTTC. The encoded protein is CSVPLTGGYSYNEQFF.

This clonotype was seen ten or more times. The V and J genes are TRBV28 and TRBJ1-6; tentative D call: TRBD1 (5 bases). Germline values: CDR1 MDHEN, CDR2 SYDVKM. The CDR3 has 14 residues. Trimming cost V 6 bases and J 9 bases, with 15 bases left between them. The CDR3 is CASSDPGVGSPLHF. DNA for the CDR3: TGTGCCAGCAGCGACCCGGGGGTAGGTTCACCCCTCCACTTT.

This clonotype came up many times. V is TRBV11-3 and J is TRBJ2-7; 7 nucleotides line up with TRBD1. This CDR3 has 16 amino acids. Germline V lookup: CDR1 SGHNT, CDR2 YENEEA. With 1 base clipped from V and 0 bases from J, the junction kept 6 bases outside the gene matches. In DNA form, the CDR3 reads TGTGCCAGCAGCTTAGTCGGGACAGCGAGCTCCTACGAGCAGTACTTC. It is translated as CASSLVGTASSYEQYF.

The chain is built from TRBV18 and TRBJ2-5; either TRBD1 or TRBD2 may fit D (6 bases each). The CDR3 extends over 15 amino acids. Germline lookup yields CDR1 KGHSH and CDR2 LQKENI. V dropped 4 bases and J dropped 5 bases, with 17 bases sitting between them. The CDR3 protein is CASSRGGSFAETQYF. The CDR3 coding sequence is TGTGCCAGCTCACGAGGGGGGAGTTTTGCGGAGACCCAGTACTTC.

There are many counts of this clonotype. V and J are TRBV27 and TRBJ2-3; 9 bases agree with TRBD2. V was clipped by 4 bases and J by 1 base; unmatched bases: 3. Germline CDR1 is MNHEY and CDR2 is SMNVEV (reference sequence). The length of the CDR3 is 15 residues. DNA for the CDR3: TGTGCCAGCAGTTCTTGGACTAGCGGCACAGATACGCAGTATTTT. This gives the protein CASSSWTSGTDTQYF.

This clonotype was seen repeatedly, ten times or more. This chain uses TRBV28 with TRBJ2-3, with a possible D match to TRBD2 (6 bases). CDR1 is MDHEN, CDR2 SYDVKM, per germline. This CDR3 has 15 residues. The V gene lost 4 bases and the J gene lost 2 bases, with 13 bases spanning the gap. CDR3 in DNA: TGTGCCAGCAGTTCGACCGGCGGGGTCACAGATACGCAGTATTTT. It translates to CASSSTGGVTDTQYF.

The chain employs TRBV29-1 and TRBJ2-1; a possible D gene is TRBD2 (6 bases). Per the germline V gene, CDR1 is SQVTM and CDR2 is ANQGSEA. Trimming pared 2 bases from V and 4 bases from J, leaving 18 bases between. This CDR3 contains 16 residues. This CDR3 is CSVELARALSYNEQFF. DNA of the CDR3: TGCAGCGTTGAACTAGCGCGCGCCCTTTCGTACAATGAGCAGTTCTTC.